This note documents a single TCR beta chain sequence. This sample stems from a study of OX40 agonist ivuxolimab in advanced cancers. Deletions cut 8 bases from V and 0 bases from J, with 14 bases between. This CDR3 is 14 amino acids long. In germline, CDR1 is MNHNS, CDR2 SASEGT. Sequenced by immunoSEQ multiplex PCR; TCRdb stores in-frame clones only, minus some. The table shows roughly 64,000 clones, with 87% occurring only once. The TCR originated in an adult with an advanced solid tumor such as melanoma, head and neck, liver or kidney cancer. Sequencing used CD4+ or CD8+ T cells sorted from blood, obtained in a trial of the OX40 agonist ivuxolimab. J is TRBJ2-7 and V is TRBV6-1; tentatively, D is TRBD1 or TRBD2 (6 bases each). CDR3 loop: CASGVGGFSYEQYF. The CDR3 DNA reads TGTGCCAGCGGTGTAGGGGGGTTCTCCTACGAGCAGTACTTC.